The 18 T cell receptor beta chains in this list originate from one sample, sequenced in a study of long-term antiretroviral therapy in people with HIV. Version v3.0 of the immunoSEQ assay was performed at survey level. The table came from immunoSEQ multiplex PCR; TCRdb's copy has only in-frame clones and leaves some out. The sample lists around 38,000 clones, approximately 94% occurring once. The starting material was unsorted PBMCs, obtained roughly 9.4 years after starting antiretroviral therapy. The receptors come from a man in his thirties or forties with HIV.

The DNA for the CDR3 is TGTGCCAGCAGCCAAGACCCGAACACTGAAGCTTTCTTT. Protein: CASSQDPNTEAFF. The V call is TRBV14, the J call TRBJ1-1; D is undetermined. The CDR3 is 13 residues long. Germline V CDR1 and CDR2: SGHDN, FVKESK. The V end lost 0 bases, the J end lost 1 base, and 3 bases lay between the germline ends.

The chain recombines TRBV27 with TRBJ1-1, with D perhaps TRBD1 (6 bases). The CDR3 runs to 12 residues. The V and J ends lost 10 bases and 1 base respectively, with 10 bases between them. Looked up from germline, CDR1 is MNHEY and CDR2 is SMNVEV (reference sequence). CDR3 sequence: CATGTRNTEAFF. CDR3 DNA sequence: TGTGCCACCGGGACACGGAACACTGAAGCTTTCTTT.

This clone is labeled medium-sized (0.01 to 0.1%). The rearrangement links TRBV6-1 to TRBJ2-7; 7 nucleotides match TRBD1. The CDR3 is 14 residues long. Germline lookup yields CDR1 MNHNS and CDR2 SASEGT. J was trimmed by 6 bases and V by 2 bases; bases with no gene match: 7. The CDR3 DNA reads TGTGCCAGCAGTGAACTCGAGGGGGCTAGCGAGCAGTACTTC. This translates into CASSELEGASEQYF.

This clone was observed once. The chain uses TRBV6-1 and TRBJ1-2; D is unresolved. The CDR3 length is 14 residues. Trimming pared 2 bases from V and 5 bases from J, leaving 12 bases between. Germline values: CDR1 MNHNS, CDR2 SASEGT. As DNA, the CDR3 is TGTGCCAGCAGTGAACAAGAGGTTCCTTATGGCTACACCTTC. Protein product: CASSEQEVPYGYTF.

This clone was found once. This chain connects TRBV11-2 to TRBJ1-6, with 7 positions matching TRBD1. The germline V gene has CDR1 SGHAT and CDR2 FQNNGV. This CDR3 has 12 residues. Trimming at V came to 8 bases and at J to 7 bases, leaving 2 bases not matched to a gene. CDR3 in amino acids: CASGTENSPLHF. Written as DNA, the CDR3 is TGTGCCAGCGGGACAGAAAATTCACCCCTCCACTTT.

This CDR3 is CASQGGKNYGYTF. For the CDR3, the DNA is TGTGCCAGCCAGGGCGGGAAGAACTATGGCTACACCTTC. This chain joins TRBV6-5 and TRBJ1-2; D may be TRBD1 (5 bases). The V gene's germline CDR1 is MNHEY and CDR2 SVGAGI. The V gene lost 8 bases and the J gene lost 2 bases, with 12 bases spanning the gap. CDR3 size: 13 residues.

The V gene is TRBV19, the J gene TRBJ2-6, with TRBD1 matching 8 bases. Germline assignment: CDR1 LNHDA and CDR2 SQIVND (reference sequence). The CDR3 loop spans 15 amino acids. With 3 bases clipped from V and 12 bases from J, the junction kept 10 bases outside the gene matches. The CDR3: CASSIRQGIRSVLTF. In DNA, the CDR3 is TGTGCCAGTAGTATCCGACAGGGGATCAGGAGCGTCCTGACTTTC.

The CDR3 loop is CASSIRDTYGYTF. Written as DNA, the CDR3 is TGTGCCAGTAGTATCCGGGACACCTATGGCTACACCTTC. The V gene is TRBV19, the J gene TRBJ1-2; weak D call: TRBD1 (6 bases). Between the trimmed V and J ends, which lost 3 bases and 4 bases, there was a span of 9 bases. CDR1 is LNHDA and CDR2 is SQIVND in the germline V gene (reference sequence). CDR3 length: 13 amino acids.

The genes are TRBV5-5 and TRBJ1-2; 7 bases are shared with TRBD1. CDR1 SGHKS and CDR2 YYEKEE come from the germline V gene (reference sequence). V shed 3 bases and J 4 bases; nucleotides not matched to a gene: 0. The CDR3 sequence is 12 residues long. CDR3 DNA sequence: TGTGCCAGCAGCTGGGACAGCTATGGCTACACCTTC. Its translation is CASSWDSYGYTF.

The V gene is TRBV6-1, the J gene TRBJ1-6; D gene uncertain. Germline V gene sequence: CDR1 MNHNS, CDR2 SASEGT. Trimming shortened V by 6 bases and J by 4 bases, and 7 bases separated the two germline ends. The CDR3 spans 13 residues. CDR3 sequence (DNA): TGTGCCAGCAGGACCGATTATAATTCACCCCTCCACTTT. Encoded protein: CASRTDYNSPLHF.

The chain combines TRBV11-2 with TRBJ2-5, with 14 bases that match TRBD2. The V segment lost 7 bases and the J segment 0 bases; nucleotides outside the gene matches: 10. The CDR3 runs to 18 residues. In germline, CDR1 is SGHAT, CDR2 FQNNGV. In nucleotides, the CDR3 is TGTGCCAGCAACTCCGGGACTAGCGGGGGAGTTTACCAAGAGACCCAGTACTTC. It is translated as CASNSGTSGGVYQETQYF.

The chain carries TRBV4-2 and TRBJ1-2; D not certain. The CDR3 runs 14 residues. V lost 1 base and J lost 3, with 9 bases in between. CDR1 is LGHNA, CDR2 YNFKEQ, per germline. The CDR3: CASSQVSTDYGYTF. The CDR3, as DNA: TGTGCCAGCAGCCAAGTTTCCACGGACTATGGCTACACCTTC.

V is TRBV7-9 and J is TRBJ2-1, with TRBD1 matching over 11 bases. V shed 5 bases, J shed 2 bases, and the junction held 8 bases outside the gene matches. Per germline, CDR1 SEHNR and CDR2 FQNEAQ (reference sequence). There are 17 residues in the CDR3. In DNA form, the CDR3 reads TGTGCCAGCAGCCCGGGGACAGGGGGTAGGACCTACAATGAGCAGTTCTTC. Translated: CASSPGTGGRTYNEQFF.

V gene TRBV15 combines with J gene TRBJ2-1, with TRBD1 matching 7 bases. With 4 bases clipped from V and 7 bases from J, the junction kept 7 bases outside the gene matches. The CDR3 runs to 14 residues. CDR1 and CDR2 (germline): LNHNV, YYDKDF (reference sequence). DNA for the CDR3: TGTGCCACCAGCAAACACAGGGGTATGAATGAGCAGTTCTTC. The encoded protein is CATSKHRGMNEQFF. Complete variable domain (other parts from reference TRBV15 and TRBJ2-1): DAMVIQNPRYQVTQFGKPVTLSCSQTLNHNVMYWYQQKSSQAPKLLFHYYDKDFNNEADTPDNFQSRRPNTSFCFLDIRSPGLGDTAMYLCATSKHRGMNEQFFGPGTRLTVL.

This chain connects TRBV4-1 to TRBJ2-1; 11 bases map to TRBD2. The ends lost 0 bases at V and 8 bases at J; junction bases unmatched: 6. The CDR3 is made up of 16 amino acids. Germline CDR1 MGHRA, CDR2 YSYEKL. The CDR3 is CASSQEWLAGGYEQFF. The CDR3 DNA reads TGCGCCAGCAGCCAAGAATGGCTAGCGGGGGGATATGAGCAGTTCTTC.

The chain has TRBV28 and TRBJ1-5, with 10 bases lining up with TRBD1. There are 15 residues in the CDR3. Germline values: CDR1 MDHEN, CDR2 SYDVKM. V shed 6 bases and J 5 bases; nucleotides not matched to a gene: 7. The chain's CDR3 is CASSKGTGAHQPQHF. The CDR3 DNA is TGTGCCAGCAGCAAGGGGACAGGGGCCCATCAGCCCCAGCATTTT.

The chain's CDR3 is CASSHSSTTYEQYF. As DNA, the CDR3 is TGTGCCAGCAGTCACTCAAGTACCACCTACGAGCAGTACTTC. This chain joins TRBV28 and TRBJ2-7, with D uncertain. The CDR3 is 14 residues long. Germline V CDR1 and CDR2: MDHEN, SYDVKM. With 5 bases removed from V and 2 bases from J, the gap between germline ends came to 13 bases.

This chain uses TRBV7-8 with TRBJ2-3; the match to TRBD2 covers 12 bases. The CDR3 totals 15 residues. The V segment lost 2 bases and the J segment 4 bases; nucleotides outside the gene matches: 1. Germline CDR1 reads SGHVS; CDR2 reads FQNEAQ. In nucleotides, the CDR3 is TGTGCCAGCAGCTTACTAGCGGGGGGGCCAGATACGCAGTATTTT. Translating gives CASSLLAGGPDTQYF.